This T cell receptor (beta chain) originates from a study of cytomegalovirus exposure and HLA in healthy donors. Overall study results and limits: In a later analysis, HLA-associated TCR beta chains were more clonally expanded than equally common others.

On this clone itself: Its antigen is still unknown.

V was cut by 6 bases and J by 0 bases, with 11 bases left in between. The CDR3 totals 14 residues. Per germline, CDR1 MNHEY and CDR2 SMNVEV (reference sequence). The PCR made use of 60 Vbeta and 13 Jbeta primers. Here immunoSEQ multiplex PCR was the method, and the copy in TCRdb shows in-frame clones only, minus some. The data hold 90,000 to 95,000 clones, with roughly 79% observed a single time. The sample taken for sequencing was PBMCs. This chain uses TRBV27 with TRBJ2-5, with D possibly matching TRBD2 (6 bases). This receptor was taken from a man aged 30 to 39 in good health and CMV-seronegative. CDR3 sequence (DNA): TGTGCCAGCAGACCCGGACTAAACCAAGAGACCCAGTACTTC. Amino acid sequence: CASRPGLNQETQYF.